The TCR beta chain described here comes from a study of cytomegalovirus exposure and HLA in healthy donors. In the case of this clone: Its antigen is as yet unknown.

General observations from the study: As a later analysis revealed, most CMV-associated TCR beta chains appeared HLA-restricted. In vitro data verified a few CMV-associated chains as specific for CMV antigens. In a later analysis, TCR beta V- and J-gene trimming showed a link to a missense DCLRE1C variant.

The germline gives CDR1 SQVTM, CDR2 ANQGSEA. This CDR3 is built from 14 residues. Researchers ran the PCR with 60 Vbeta and 13 Jbeta primers. Sequencing was performed with immunoSEQ multiplex PCR; in TCRdb, only in-frame clones are kept and a portion is missing. This table has about 99,000 clones, 70% to 80% appearing once. This rearrangement joins TRBV29-1 to TRBJ2-5, with 8 bases lining up with TRBD1. The end of the DNA aligns better with TRBJ2-7, so the J call may be wrong. The TCR comes from a man between 35 and 55 years old in good health and CMV-seronegative. Sequencing was carried out using PBMCs. CDR3 in amino acids: CSVEVTGGTYEQYF. CDR3 DNA sequence: TGCAGCGTTGAAGTCACAGGGGGTACCTACGAGCAGTACTTC.